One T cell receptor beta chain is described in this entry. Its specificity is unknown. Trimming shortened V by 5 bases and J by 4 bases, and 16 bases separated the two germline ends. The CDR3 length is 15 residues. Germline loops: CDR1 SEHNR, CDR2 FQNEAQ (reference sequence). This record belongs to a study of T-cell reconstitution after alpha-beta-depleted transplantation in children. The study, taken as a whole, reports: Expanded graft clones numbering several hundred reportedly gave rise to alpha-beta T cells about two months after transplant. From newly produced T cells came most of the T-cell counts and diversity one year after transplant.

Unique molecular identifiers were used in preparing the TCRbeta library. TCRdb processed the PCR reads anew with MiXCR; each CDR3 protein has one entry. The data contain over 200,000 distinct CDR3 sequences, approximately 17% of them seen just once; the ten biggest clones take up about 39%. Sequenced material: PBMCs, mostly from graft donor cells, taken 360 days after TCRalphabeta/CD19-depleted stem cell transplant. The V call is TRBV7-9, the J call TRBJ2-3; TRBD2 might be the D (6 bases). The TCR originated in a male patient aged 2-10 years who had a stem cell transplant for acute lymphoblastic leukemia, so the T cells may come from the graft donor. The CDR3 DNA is TGTGCCAGCAGCCAAACACTAGCTATGTCAGATACGCAGTATTTT. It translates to CASSQTLAMSDTQYF.